Following are 23 T cell receptor beta chains from one sample sequenced in a study of blood T cell repertoires in COVID-19. The table came from immunoSEQ multiplex PCR; TCRdb's copy has only in-frame clones and leaves some out. The sample has about 190,000 clones, about nine tenths seen once. Sequenced material: peripheral blood. The source of these receptors is a young man with acute or convalescent COVID-19.

The J gene is TRBJ1-2, the V gene TRBV3-1 (or the pseudogene TRBV3-2), with 12 nucleotides matching TRBD1. CDR3 length: 16 amino acids. CDR1 is LGHDT, CDR2 YNNKEL, per germline (reference sequence). Trimming removed 5 bases from V and 4 bases from J; junction bases left unmatched: 8. The CDR3 loop is CASSESPGQGAYGYTF. CDR3 nucleotide sequence: TGTGCCAGCAGCGAATCACCGGGACAGGGGGCCTATGGCTACACCTTC.

The chain joins TRBV6-5 to TRBJ2-3; D is uncertain. The germline gives CDR1 MNHEY, CDR2 SVGAGI. V lost 6 bases and J 2 bases, leaving 9 bases between the germline ends. There are 13 residues in the CDR3. For the CDR3, the DNA is TGTGCCAGCAGCAAAGAGTCCACAGATACGCAGTATTTT. Protein product: CASSKESTDTQYF.

This rearrangement joins TRBV12-3 or TRBV12-4 to TRBJ2-1; a possible D gene is TRBD1 (5 bases). This CDR3 comprises 12 residues. Trimming pared 3 bases from V and 12 bases from J, leaving 12 bases between. In nucleotides, the CDR3 is TGTGCCAGCAGTTTGACGGACAAGATGCAGTTCTTC. It is translated as CASSLTDKMQFF.

With respect to this clone: Other DNA sequences in this specimen translate into the identical CDR3. The chain employs TRBV5-5 and TRBJ2-5; 16 bases agree with TRBD2. CDR3 size: 17 residues. Unmatched junction bases numbered 4, after V lost 0 bases and J lost 5 bases. Looked up from germline, CDR1 is SGHKS and CDR2 is YYEKEE (reference sequence). CDR3 sequence: CASSLAGLAGGPETQYF. CDR3 nucleotide sequence: TGTGCCAGCAGCTTGGCGGGACTAGCGGGAGGGCCCGAGACCCAGTACTTC.

This chain links TRBV7-9 with TRBJ2-2, with 11 bases lining up with TRBD1. The CDR3 length is 16 residues. CDR1 is SEHNR, CDR2 FQNEAQ, per germline (reference sequence). J lost 5 bases, V lost 5 bases, and 7 bases had no gene match. CDR3 residues: CASSRPGTGGTGELFF. The CDR3, as DNA: TGTGCCAGCAGCCGGCCCGGGACAGGGGGGACCGGGGAGCTGTTTTTT.

This chain joins TRBV30 and TRBJ1-1, with D unresolved. Germline V CDR1 and CDR2: GTSNPN, SVGIG (reference sequence). The V end was cut by 5 bases, the J end by 4 bases, with 17 bases between. The CDR3 sequence is 14 residues long. The CDR3 protein is CAWGRGPSGTEAFF. In nucleotides, the CDR3 is TGTGCCTGGGGACGTGGCCCGTCGGGCACTGAAGCTTTCTTT. Drawing the rest from reference TRBV30 and TRBJ1-1, the complete variable domain is SQTIHQWPATLVQPVGSPLSLECTVEGTSNPNLYWYRQAAGRGLQLLFYSVGIGQISSEVPQNLSASRPQDRQFILSSKKLLLSDSGFYLCAWGRGPSGTEAFFGQGTRLTVV.

This sequence joins TRBV5-1 and TRBJ1-5; TRBD1 is a possible D gene (6 bases). The CDR3 loop spans 14 amino acids. Per germline, CDR1 SGHRS and CDR2 YFSETQ. Between the trimmed V and J ends, which lost 3 bases and 0 bases, there was a span of 7 bases. CDR3 DNA sequence: TGCGCCAGCAGCTCAGGGGTTAGCAATCAGCCCCAGCATTTT. Translation: CASSSGVSNQPQHF.

J is TRBJ1-1 and V is TRBV5-1; D is unclear. Germline loops: CDR1 SGHRS, CDR2 YFSETQ. Trimming left V 3 bases short and J 5 bases short, with 8 bases between. The CDR3 extends over 12 amino acids. The CDR3 here is CASSSPGTEAFF. In DNA form, the CDR3 reads TGCGCCAGCAGCTCCCCGGGGACTGAAGCTTTCTTT.

The chain uses TRBV6-5 and TRBJ2-1; possibly TRBD2 for D (5 bases). Trimming removed 6 bases at V and 2 bases at J, with 11 bases between. From germline, CDR1 is MNHEY and CDR2 SVGAGI. This CDR3 contains 14 residues. This CDR3 reads CASSRGTTYNEQFF. The CDR3 nucleotides are TGTGCCAGCAGCCGGGGAACAACCTACAATGAGCAGTTCTTC.

This sequence joins TRBV2 and TRBJ2-2, with TRBD2 identical over 8 bases. The germline gives CDR1 SNHLY, CDR2 FYNNEI. V trimming: 6 bases; J trimming: 4 bases; junction bases outside the gene matches: 4. This CDR3 spans 14 amino acids. The CDR3 DNA follows: TGTGCCAGCAGAGTAGCGGGACGCACCGGGGAGCTGTTTTTT. This gives the protein CASRVAGRTGELFF.

V gene TRBV6-5 combines with J gene TRBJ1-2, with D possibly TRBD1 on 5 matching bases. V lost 6 bases, J lost 9 bases, and 23 bases lay in between. The germline gives CDR1 MNHEY, CDR2 SVGAGI. The CDR3 runs 15 residues. The CDR3 loop is CASRLGGVRLMSYTF. The CDR3 nucleotides read TGTGCCAGCAGGCTGGGGGGGGTACGGCTTATGAGCTACACCTTC.

The rearrangement joins TRBV6-1 to TRBJ2-7; TRBD1 matches at 8 bases. Germline CDR1 is MNHNS and CDR2 is SASEGT. The CDR3 has 13 amino acids. The V gene end was trimmed by 0 bases and the J gene end by 11 bases; junction bases not matched to a gene: 6. CDR3 residues: CASSEATDREEYF. CDR3 nucleotide sequence: TGTGCCAGCAGTGAAGCGACGGACAGGGAGGAGTACTTC.

The chain has TRBV19 and TRBJ1-2; 9 nucleotides align to TRBD1. The V gene's germline CDR1 is LNHDA and CDR2 SQIVND (reference sequence). V was pared by 5 bases and J by 5 bases, with 3 bases of the junction left unmatched. The CDR3 runs to 13 residues. The CDR3 sequence is CASSGTGRYGYTF. CDR3 in DNA: TGTGCCAGTAGTGGGACAGGGCGGTATGGCTACACCTTC.

J is TRBJ2-6 and V is TRBV4-2, with TRBD1 as a possible D gene (6 bases). Germline CDR1 is LGHNA and CDR2 is YNFKEQ. This CDR3 spans 21 amino acids. V dropped 1 base and J dropped 2 bases, with 24 bases sitting between them. CDR3 sequence (DNA): TGTGCCAGCAGCCAAGTGTTCTTTCCGGGACAAGCGGCTCCTGGGGCCAACGTCCTGACTTTC. Translation gives CASSQVFFPGQAAPGANVLTF.

This clone was seen only a few times. The J gene is TRBJ1-1, the V gene TRBV5-1, with 7 bases fitting TRBD1. The CDR3 extends over 16 amino acids. After removal of 4 bases from V and 0 bases from J, the junction contained 9 bases not matched to a gene. Germline CDR1 and CDR2: SGHRS and YFSETQ. This CDR3 is CASSETTGTVNTEAFF. DNA of the CDR3: TGCGCCAGCAGCGAAACCACGGGGACAGTGAACACTGAAGCTTTCTTT.

The chain carries TRBV11-3 and TRBJ2-7, with D possibly matching TRBD1 (5 bases). Germline values: CDR1 SGHNT, CDR2 YENEEA. The CDR3 runs 13 residues. Trimming cost V 5 bases and J 6 bases, with 14 bases left between them. CDR3 coding DNA: TGTGCCAGCAGCCGCGTAAGGGGCAGCGAGCAGTACTTC. Its translation: CASSRVRGSEQYF.

The V gene is TRBV6-5, the J gene TRBJ1-6; D may be TRBD1 (5 bases). The CDR3 runs to 16 residues. The V end lost 3 bases, the J end lost 0 bases, and 9 bases lay between the germline ends. Germline CDR1 reads MNHEY; CDR2 reads SVGAGI. The CDR3 region is CASSYRGLSYNSPLHF. In DNA form, the CDR3 reads TGTGCCAGCAGTTATCGGGGACTCTCCTATAATTCACCCCTCCACTTT.

This chain connects TRBV6-5 to TRBJ2-1; perhaps TRBD2 as D (6 bases). Trimming took off 6 bases at V and 8 bases at J, with 20 bases between the two ends. This CDR3 region has 15 residues. Per germline, CDR1 MNHEY and CDR2 SVGAGI. The CDR3 is CASRGRTPDSDEQFF. CDR3 nucleotide sequence: TGTGCCAGCAGGGGGAGGACCCCCGATTCGGATGAGCAGTTCTTC.

This chain's CDR3 is CASSWDSSEQYF. The CDR3 DNA is TGTGCCAGCAGCTGGGACAGTTCCGAGCAGTACTTC. The chain is built from TRBV3-1 (or the pseudogene TRBV3-2) and TRBJ2-7; 7 bases are shared with TRBD1. There are 12 residues in the CDR3. CDR1 and CDR2 from the germline V gene are LGHDT and YNNKEL (reference sequence). Trimming removed 5 bases from V and 6 bases from J; junction bases left unmatched: 4.

This chain links TRBV3-1 (or the pseudogene TRBV3-2) with TRBJ1-2; perhaps TRBD1 as D (6 bases). The germline V and J ends were trimmed by 5 bases and 5 bases, with 12 bases remaining between them. CDR1 LGHDT and CDR2 YNNKEL come from the germline V gene (reference sequence). The CDR3 spans 13 residues. CDR3 sequence reads: CASSSDRWYGYTF. In DNA, the CDR3 is TGTGCCAGCAGCTCAGACAGGTGGTATGGCTACACCTTC.

The chain combines TRBV28 with TRBJ2-7, with TRBD1 identical over 10 bases. The CDR3 length is 16 residues. V gave up 5 bases and J gave up 3 bases; unmatched junction bases: 10. Per germline, CDR1 MDHEN and CDR2 SYDVKM. The CDR3 nucleotides read TGTGCCAGCAGTCCCCACCGGGACAGGGGTTTCTACGAGCAGTACTTC. It is translated as CASSPHRDRGFYEQYF.

The chain joins TRBV11-3 to TRBJ2-2; D might be TRBD2 (5 bases). Germline CDR1 reads SGHNT; CDR2 reads YENEEA. The CDR3 runs to 16 residues. The V end was cut by 5 bases, the J end by 0 bases, with 13 bases between. In DNA, the CDR3 is TGTGCCAGCAGCCTCACCTGGGAGACGAACACCGGGGAGCTGTTTTTT. Translated, it gives CASSLTWETNTGELFF.

V usage is TRBV30 and J usage is TRBJ1-3; D ambiguous. CDR3 length equals 15 residues. CDR1 is GTSNPN and CDR2 is SVGIG in the germline V gene (reference sequence). The V end lost 3 bases, the J end lost 1 base, and 13 bases lay between the germline ends. For the CDR3, the DNA is TGTGCCTGGAGCTTGCCGGGATCTTCTGGAAACACCATATATTTT. This codes for CAWSLPGSSGNTIYF.